This T cell receptor beta chain was captured by sequencing in a study of Tregs in tolerant kidney transplant recipients. Worth noting for this clone: Its antigen is unknown.

Unstimulated Tregs (CD4+CD25+CD127-) and CD4+CD25- non-Tregs were sorted from PBMCs. TCRdb's table, derived via immunoSEQ multiplex PCR, lists solely in-frame clones and lacks some. In the table there are 100,000 to 130,000 clones, roughly 89% of which are singletons. General study points: Changing PCR primers prevented nucleotide comparison between some patients' samples. Biological reproducibility was not directly addressed, but technical replication error appeared minimal.

The germline V and J ends were trimmed by 0 bases and 8 bases, with 14 bases remaining between them. Germline V lookup: CDR1 SGDLS, CDR2 YYNGEE. The CDR3 is made up of 15 amino acids. The receptor was isolated from a human donor who received a combined kidney and bone marrow transplant. Sequenced material: CD4+ T cells from blood, taken before the transplant. The rearrangement joins TRBV9 to TRBJ1-4; no firm D call. Here the CDR3 reads CASSVDPGVGEKLFF. The CDR3, as DNA: TGTGCCAGCAGCGTAGACCCGGGAGTAGGAGAAAAACTGTTTTTT.